This record looks at one TCR beta chain sequence and its context. The CDR3 is made up of 15 amino acids. The junction had 1 base not matched to a gene; V was cut back by 0 bases and J by 4 bases. In germline, CDR1 is SGHTA, CDR2 FQGTGA. The sample is drawn from a study of siplizumab effects on memory and regulatory T cells. Sequencing used immunoSEQ multiplex PCR; TCRdb keeps in-frame clones, though not all of them. The data hold around 7,400 clones, with 65% to 70% observed a single time. The sequencing input was effector memory CD8+ T cells sorted from blood. Stated subset: unstimulated CD8+ effector memory T cells. This receptor was identified in a human donor in good health. The J gene is TRBJ2-2, the V gene TRBV7-3; 8 bases are a match to TRBD2. Here the CDR3 reads CASSLTSGVTGELFF. DNA of the CDR3: TGTGCCAGCAGCTTAACTAGCGGGGTCACCGGGGAGCTGTTTTTT.